Below, 24 T cell receptor beta chains from the same sample are listed, as sequenced in a study of regulatory T cells in long-lasting Graves disease. Arm-PCR with iRepertoire HTBI primers amplified the CDR3 regions for these TCR beta libraries. TCRdb re-derived calls from the multiplex PCR reads in MiXCR, one entry per CDR3 protein. Here the sample spans around 400,000 distinct CDR3 sequences, approximately 16% being singletons. The time point: newly diagnosed GD, antithyroid drugs for less than 3 months. RNA extracted from PBMCs served as the sequencing template. These data were also reused for a study on T cells in Graves' hyperthyroidism and ophthalmopathy.

This sample comprised peripheral blood mononuclear cells (PBMCs), obtained at new diagnosis, from a patient treated with antithyroid drugs. Source of these receptors: a woman in her forties with Graves disease.

This clonotype was observed at least ten times. J is TRBJ2-5 and V is TRBV27, with a possible D match to TRBD1 (6 bases). The V gene lost 5 bases and the J gene lost 1 base, with 14 bases spanning the gap. This CDR3 has 15 residues. The germline V gene has CDR1 MNHEY and CDR2 SMNVEV (reference sequence). The CDR3 nucleotides are TGTGCCAGCAGTCAGAAACAGGGAGTCCAAGAGACCCAGTACTTC. Translating it yields CASSQKQGVQETQYF.

The chain has TRBV5-5 and TRBJ1-6; 7 bases agree with TRBD1. Germline V gene data show CDR1 as SGHKS and CDR2 as YYEKEE (reference sequence). This CDR3 region has 18 residues. V lost 4 bases and J lost 7; bases outside the gene matches: 17. CDR3 nucleotide sequence: TGTGCCAGCAGCCTAAGACCTGATGTACAGGGGACAAATTCACCCCTCCACTTT. Its translation is CASSLRPDVQGTNSPLHF.

This clonotype was seen ten or more times. The chain is built from TRBV11-2 and TRBJ2-7, with a weak D call TRBD2 (6 bases). The CDR3 is 15 amino acids. Trimming left V 3 bases short and J 3 bases short, with 15 bases between. Per the germline V gene, CDR1 is SGHAT and CDR2 is FQNNGV. The DNA of the CDR3 is TGTGCCAGCAGCTTGATTGGGAGGACCAACTACGAGCAGTACTTC. It is translated as CASSLIGRTNYEQYF.

This clonotype has just one count. This chain links TRBV20-1 with TRBJ1-3, with D unclear. The CDR3 covers 15 residues. Trimming left V 3 bases short and J 0 bases short, with 12 bases between. Germline assignment: CDR1 DFQATT and CDR2 SNEGSKA (reference sequence). The CDR3 protein is CSASYSQSSGNTIYF. Written as DNA, the CDR3 is TGCAGTGCTAGTTACTCACAGAGCTCTGGAAACACCATATATTTT.

This clonotype has just a few counts. The genes are TRBV5-4 and TRBJ2-3; 9 nucleotides line up with TRBD1. The CDR3 consists of 17 residues. The trim removed 4 bases at V and 2 bases at J, leaving 11 bases unmatched. Looked up from germline, CDR1 is SGHNT and CDR2 is YYREEE (reference sequence). The chain's CDR3 is CASSVGQGTGITDTQYF. The CDR3 region has the DNA TGTGCCAGCAGCGTTGGACAGGGGACGGGTATCACAGATACGCAGTATTTT.

The chain has TRBV20-1 and TRBJ2-1; 10 bases align to TRBD2. The CDR3 spans 12 residues. Germline lookup yields CDR1 DFQATT and CDR2 SNEGSKA (reference sequence). V gave up 1 base and J gave up 9 bases; unmatched junction bases: 0. In DNA, the CDR3 is TGCAGTGCTAGAGGACTAGCGGGTGAGCAGTTCTTC. It is translated as CSARGLAGEQFF.

This clonotype occurred many times. The rearrangement links TRBV29-1 to TRBJ2-7; TRBD1 or TRBD2 may be the D gene (6 bases each). The CDR3 contains 14 residues. V was pared by 8 bases and J by 2 bases, with 19 bases between. Germline V gives CDR1 SQVTM, CDR2 ANQGSEA. Here the CDR3 reads CSIRGGSAPYEQYF. CDR3 bases: TGCAGCATACGAGGGGGGTCGGCGCCCTACGAGCAGTACTTC.

With respect to this clonotype: A single base separates this from a much larger clone, so it may be a read error. J is TRBJ2-5 and V is TRBV11-3; TRBD2 might be the D (6 bases). The end of the DNA aligns better with TRBJ2-1, so the J call may be wrong. This CDR3 comprises 16 residues. The V gene's germline CDR1 is SGHNT and CDR2 YENEEA. Here the CDR3 reads CASSSLAEGMNNEQFF. For the CDR3, the DNA is TGTGCCAGCAGCTCTTTAGCGGAAGGGATGAACAATGAGCAGTTCTTC.

This clonotype was seen more than once but under ten times. V usage is TRBV9 and J usage is TRBJ1-5; tentatively, D is TRBD1 (6 bases). Trimming pared 0 bases from V and 6 bases from J, leaving 13 bases between. The CDR3 has 15 amino acids. Germline V gives CDR1 SGDLS, CDR2 YYNGEE. DNA for the CDR3: TGTGCCAGCAGCGTAGGTACAGGGAAGGGTCAGCCCCAGCATTTT. This encodes CASSVGTGKGQPQHF.

The chain combines TRBV28 with TRBJ2-7; 7 nucleotides line up with TRBD1. From germline, CDR1 is MDHEN and CDR2 SYDVKM. The ends lost 3 bases at V and 1 base at J; junction bases unmatched: 6. The CDR3 contains 15 residues. CDR3 region: CASSFKGARSYEQYF. The CDR3 coding sequence is TGTGCCAGCAGTTTTAAGGGGGCCCGGTCCTACGAGCAGTACTTC.

This clonotype was counted ten times or more. Mismatch with germline at one junction end may stem from a read error. The chain combines TRBV12-3 or TRBV12-4 with TRBJ1-2; D possibly corresponds to TRBD1 (6 bases). The CDR3 loop spans 13 amino acids. The CDR3 sequence: CASSLGQPYGYTF. The CDR3 bases are TGTGCCAGCAGCTTAGGACAGCCATATGGCTACACCTTC.

This clonotype was found many times. The chain recombines TRBV24-1 with TRBJ2-1; D perhaps matches TRBD1 (5 bases). The CDR3 sequence is 15 residues long. The germline V gene encodes CDR1 KGHDR and CDR2 SFDVKD. V was clipped by 1 base and J by 4 bases, with 10 bases between them. Here the CDR3 DNA reads TGTGCCACCAGTGATTTCGGAAGGGGTTACAATGAGCAGTTCTTC. Encoded protein: CATSDFGRGYNEQFF.

This clonotype was seen ten or more times. The chain employs TRBV12-3 or TRBV12-4 and TRBJ2-3; TRBD2 aligns across 7 bases. The CDR3 totals 14 residues. V lost 4 bases and J lost 1; bases outside the gene matches: 2. Here the CDR3 DNA reads TGTGCCAGCAGTTATAGCGGGCGCACAGATACGCAGTATTTT. Translated: CASSYSGRTDTQYF.

Many counts were recorded for this clonotype. The chain uses TRBV10-3 and TRBJ2-2; 10 bases agree with TRBD2. Germline CDR1 ENHRY, CDR2 SYGVKD. The CDR3 sequence is 16 residues long. Germline trimming cut 4 bases from V and 1 base from J; bases unmatched to any gene: 3. CDR3 nucleotides: TGTGCCATCAGTGCTACTAGCGGGGAGAACACCGGGGAGCTGTTTTTT. It codes for CAISATSGENTGELFF.

This clonotype showed up just a few times. The chain carries TRBV4-3 and TRBJ1-1, with a tentative D call TRBD1 (5 bases). Between the trimmed V and J ends, which lost 0 bases and 7 bases, there was a span of 9 bases. This CDR3 has 13 amino acids. Germline CDR1 and CDR2: LGHNA and YSLEER. The CDR3 sequence is CASSQERGLEAFF. As DNA, the CDR3 is TGCGCCAGCAGCCAAGAACGGGGACTTGAAGCTTTCTTT.

Ten or more counts support this clonotype. J is TRBJ1-1 and V is TRBV12-3 or TRBV12-4, with 8 bases matching TRBD1. After removal of 6 bases from V and 3 bases from J, the junction contained 15 bases not matched to a gene. The length of the CDR3 is 17 residues. Here the CDR3 reads CASRRRTSTGADTEAFF. For the CDR3, the DNA is TGTGCCAGCAGGCGGAGAACCTCGACAGGGGCGGACACTGAAGCTTTCTTT.

The chain uses TRBV11-2 and TRBJ2-6; TRBD2 agrees at 10 bases. Germline trimming cut 6 bases from V and 0 bases from J; bases unmatched to any gene: 5. Germline CDR1 SGHAT, CDR2 FQNNGV. This CDR3 region has 17 residues. For the CDR3, the DNA is TGTGCCAGCAGGGGCCTAGCGGGAGTCTCTGGGGCCAACGTCCTGACTTTC. Translating gives CASRGLAGVSGANVLTF. The full variable domain, its missing parts supplied by reference TRBV11-2 and TRBJ2-6, is EAGVAQSPRYKIIEKRQSVAFWCNPISGHATLYWYQQILGQGPKLLIQFQNNGVVDDSQLPKDRFSAERLKGVDSTLKIQPAKLEDSAVYLCASRGLAGVSGANVLTFGAGSRLTVL.

This clonotype was found many times. It may be a read error: a sequence one base away is much more abundant. This chain uses TRBV5-6 with TRBJ2-7; possibly TRBD2 for D (6 bases). Germline CDR1 reads SGHDT; CDR2 reads YYEEEE. The CDR3 is 14 residues long. DNA of the CDR3: TGTGCCAGCAGCACCCTTAGCGGCTCCTACGGGCAGTACTTC. Its translation: CASSTLSGSYGQYF.

The V and J genes are TRBV18 and TRBJ2-2, with D uncertain. This CDR3 spans 17 amino acids. V lost 3 bases, J lost 0 bases, and 14 bases lay in between. Germline CDR1 is KGHSH and CDR2 is LQKENI. The CDR3 DNA reads as TGTGCCAGCTCACCTGTTAGTACAGAAGCGAACACCGGGGAGCTGTTTTTT. Amino acids: CASSPVSTEANTGELFF.

The chain carries TRBV7-9 and TRBJ2-2; 9 bases match TRBD1. Germline lookup yields CDR1 SEHNR and CDR2 FQNEAQ (reference sequence). The CDR3 is 16 amino acids. The ends lost 4 bases at V and 7 bases at J; junction bases unmatched: 10. CDR3 nucleotides: TGTGCCAGCAGCTCCCCCGGGACAGGGAGAGACGGGGAGCTGTTTTTT. Its translation is CASSSPGTGRDGELFF.

This clonotype was found many times. The chain employs TRBV6-1 and TRBJ2-5; D perhaps matches TRBD1 (6 bases). This CDR3 comprises 15 residues. Germline V CDR1 and CDR2: MNHNS, SASEGT. V gave up 2 bases and J gave up 3 bases, with 13 bases separating them. This chain's CDR3 is CASSESRTAEETQYF. The CDR3 DNA is TGTGCCAGCAGTGAAAGTCGGACAGCAGAAGAGACCCAGTACTTC.

As for this clonotype: A much larger clone is a single base away; this may be a read error. The CDR3 DNA sequence: TGTGCCAGCTCAGCCGACAGCTACAATGAGCAGTCCTTC. It codes for CASSADSYNEQSF. The chain couples TRBV18 to TRBJ2-1; perhaps TRBD1 as D (5 bases). Germline loops: CDR1 KGHSH, CDR2 LQKENI. The CDR3 consists of 13 residues.

This clonotype occurred many times. The chain uses TRBV2 and TRBJ2-5; the D gene could be TRBD1 or TRBD2 (5 bases each). This CDR3 is built from 14 residues. CDR1 SNHLY and CDR2 FYNNEI come from the germline V gene. Trimming removed 4 bases from V and 9 bases from J, with 18 bases in between. CDR3 in amino acids: CASSAEQSLGAQYF. CDR3 DNA sequence: TGTGCCAGCAGTGCAGAGCAGTCCCTGGGGGCCCAGTACTTC.

This chain links TRBV20-1 with TRBJ2-7, with 13 bases fitting TRBD2. This CDR3 comprises 15 residues. The V segment lost 6 bases and the J segment 7 bases; nucleotides outside the gene matches: 12. Germline assignment: CDR1 DFQATT and CDR2 SNEGSKA (reference sequence). For the CDR3, the DNA is TGCAGTGCGTCCCAGGGACTAGCGGGATTTGAGGAGCAGTACTTC. The encoded protein is CSASQGLAGFEEQYF.